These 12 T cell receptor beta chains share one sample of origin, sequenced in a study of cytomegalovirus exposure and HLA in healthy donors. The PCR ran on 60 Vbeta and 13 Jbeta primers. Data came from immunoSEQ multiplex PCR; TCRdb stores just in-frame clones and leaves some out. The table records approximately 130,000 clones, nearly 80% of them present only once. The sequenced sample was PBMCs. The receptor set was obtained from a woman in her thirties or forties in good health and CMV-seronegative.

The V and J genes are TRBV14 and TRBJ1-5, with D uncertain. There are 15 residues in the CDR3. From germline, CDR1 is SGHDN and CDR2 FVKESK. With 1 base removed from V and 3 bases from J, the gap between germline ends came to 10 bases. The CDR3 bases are TGTGCCAGCAGCCAAGGTTCCGGGAACAATCAGCCCCAGCATTTT. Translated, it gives CASSQGSGNNQPQHF.

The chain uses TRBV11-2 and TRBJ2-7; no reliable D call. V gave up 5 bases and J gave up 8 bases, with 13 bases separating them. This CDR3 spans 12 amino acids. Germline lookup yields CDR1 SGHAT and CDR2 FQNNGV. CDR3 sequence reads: CASSPTLPQQYF. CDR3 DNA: TGTGCCAGCAGCCCAACCCTACCTCAGCAGTACTTC.

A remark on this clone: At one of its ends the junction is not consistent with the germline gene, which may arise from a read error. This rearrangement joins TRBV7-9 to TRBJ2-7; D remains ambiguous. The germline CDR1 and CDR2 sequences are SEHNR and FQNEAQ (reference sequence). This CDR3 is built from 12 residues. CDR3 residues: CSSSLGTVEQYF. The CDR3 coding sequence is TGTTCCAGCAGCTTAGGTACGGTCGAGCAGTACTTC.

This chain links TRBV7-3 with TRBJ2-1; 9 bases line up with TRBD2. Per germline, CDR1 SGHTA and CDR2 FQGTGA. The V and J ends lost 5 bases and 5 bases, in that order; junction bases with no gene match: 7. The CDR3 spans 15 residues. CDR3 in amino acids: CASSRTSGPNNEQFF. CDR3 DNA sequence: TGTGCCAGCAGCAGAACTAGCGGGCCTAACAATGAGCAGTTCTTC.

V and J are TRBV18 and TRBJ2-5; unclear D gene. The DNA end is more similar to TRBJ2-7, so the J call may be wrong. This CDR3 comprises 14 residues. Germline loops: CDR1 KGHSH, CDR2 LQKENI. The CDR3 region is CASSPRPGIYEQYF. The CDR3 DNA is TGTGCCAGCTCACCACGCCCAGGAATCTACGAGCAGTACTTC.

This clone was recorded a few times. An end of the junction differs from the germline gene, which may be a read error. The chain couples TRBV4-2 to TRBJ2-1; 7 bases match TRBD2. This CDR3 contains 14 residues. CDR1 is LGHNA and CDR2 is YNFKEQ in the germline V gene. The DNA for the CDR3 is TGTGCCAGCAGCCAAGATCGGGACTACTATGAGCAGTTCTTC. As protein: CASSQDRDYYEQFF.

The CDR3 sequence: CASSVAGSRATDTQYF. CDR3 bases: TGTGCCAGCAGCGTAGCTGGCTCGAGGGCCACAGATACGCAGTATTTT. This rearrangement joins TRBV9 to TRBJ2-3; D is possibly TRBD2 (5 bases). This CDR3 has 16 amino acids. Trimming cost V 0 bases and J 2 bases, with 13 bases left between them. Germline V CDR1 and CDR2: SGDLS, YYNGEE.

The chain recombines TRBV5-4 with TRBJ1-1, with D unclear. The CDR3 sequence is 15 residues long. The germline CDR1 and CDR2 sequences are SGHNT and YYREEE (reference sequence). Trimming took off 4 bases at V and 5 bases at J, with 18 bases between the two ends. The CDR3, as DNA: TGTGCCAGCAGCCCCCCCCCGAAAGGAGCGACTGAAGCTTTCTTT. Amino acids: CASSPPPKGATEAFF.

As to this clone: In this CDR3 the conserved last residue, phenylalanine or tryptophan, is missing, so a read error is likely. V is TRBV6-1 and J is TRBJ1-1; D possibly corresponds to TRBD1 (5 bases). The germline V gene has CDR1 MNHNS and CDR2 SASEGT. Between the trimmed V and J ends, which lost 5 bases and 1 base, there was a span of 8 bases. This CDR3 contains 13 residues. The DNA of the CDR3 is TGTGCCAGCAGTCGACAGACGAACACTGAAGCTTTCCTT. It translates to CASSRQTNTEAFL.

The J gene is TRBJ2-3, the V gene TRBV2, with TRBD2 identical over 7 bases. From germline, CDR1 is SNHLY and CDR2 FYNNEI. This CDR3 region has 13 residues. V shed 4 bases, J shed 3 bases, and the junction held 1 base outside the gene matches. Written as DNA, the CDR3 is TGTGCCAGCAGTGTGGGAGGGACAGATACGCAGTATTTT. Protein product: CASSVGGTDTQYF.

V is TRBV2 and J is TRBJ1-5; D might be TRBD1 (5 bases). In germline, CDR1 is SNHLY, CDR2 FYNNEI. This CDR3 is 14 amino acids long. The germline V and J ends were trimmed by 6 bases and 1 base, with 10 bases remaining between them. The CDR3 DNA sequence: TGTGCCAGCAGACCGGGACTGAGCAATCAGCCCCAGCATTTT. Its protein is CASRPGLSNQPQHF.

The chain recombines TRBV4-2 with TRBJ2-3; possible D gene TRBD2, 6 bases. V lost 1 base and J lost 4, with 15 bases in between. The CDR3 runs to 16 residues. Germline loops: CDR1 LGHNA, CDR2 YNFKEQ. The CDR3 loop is CASSQGNTGAPDTQYF. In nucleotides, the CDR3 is TGTGCCAGCAGCCAAGGTAATACGGGAGCTCCAGATACGCAGTATTTT.